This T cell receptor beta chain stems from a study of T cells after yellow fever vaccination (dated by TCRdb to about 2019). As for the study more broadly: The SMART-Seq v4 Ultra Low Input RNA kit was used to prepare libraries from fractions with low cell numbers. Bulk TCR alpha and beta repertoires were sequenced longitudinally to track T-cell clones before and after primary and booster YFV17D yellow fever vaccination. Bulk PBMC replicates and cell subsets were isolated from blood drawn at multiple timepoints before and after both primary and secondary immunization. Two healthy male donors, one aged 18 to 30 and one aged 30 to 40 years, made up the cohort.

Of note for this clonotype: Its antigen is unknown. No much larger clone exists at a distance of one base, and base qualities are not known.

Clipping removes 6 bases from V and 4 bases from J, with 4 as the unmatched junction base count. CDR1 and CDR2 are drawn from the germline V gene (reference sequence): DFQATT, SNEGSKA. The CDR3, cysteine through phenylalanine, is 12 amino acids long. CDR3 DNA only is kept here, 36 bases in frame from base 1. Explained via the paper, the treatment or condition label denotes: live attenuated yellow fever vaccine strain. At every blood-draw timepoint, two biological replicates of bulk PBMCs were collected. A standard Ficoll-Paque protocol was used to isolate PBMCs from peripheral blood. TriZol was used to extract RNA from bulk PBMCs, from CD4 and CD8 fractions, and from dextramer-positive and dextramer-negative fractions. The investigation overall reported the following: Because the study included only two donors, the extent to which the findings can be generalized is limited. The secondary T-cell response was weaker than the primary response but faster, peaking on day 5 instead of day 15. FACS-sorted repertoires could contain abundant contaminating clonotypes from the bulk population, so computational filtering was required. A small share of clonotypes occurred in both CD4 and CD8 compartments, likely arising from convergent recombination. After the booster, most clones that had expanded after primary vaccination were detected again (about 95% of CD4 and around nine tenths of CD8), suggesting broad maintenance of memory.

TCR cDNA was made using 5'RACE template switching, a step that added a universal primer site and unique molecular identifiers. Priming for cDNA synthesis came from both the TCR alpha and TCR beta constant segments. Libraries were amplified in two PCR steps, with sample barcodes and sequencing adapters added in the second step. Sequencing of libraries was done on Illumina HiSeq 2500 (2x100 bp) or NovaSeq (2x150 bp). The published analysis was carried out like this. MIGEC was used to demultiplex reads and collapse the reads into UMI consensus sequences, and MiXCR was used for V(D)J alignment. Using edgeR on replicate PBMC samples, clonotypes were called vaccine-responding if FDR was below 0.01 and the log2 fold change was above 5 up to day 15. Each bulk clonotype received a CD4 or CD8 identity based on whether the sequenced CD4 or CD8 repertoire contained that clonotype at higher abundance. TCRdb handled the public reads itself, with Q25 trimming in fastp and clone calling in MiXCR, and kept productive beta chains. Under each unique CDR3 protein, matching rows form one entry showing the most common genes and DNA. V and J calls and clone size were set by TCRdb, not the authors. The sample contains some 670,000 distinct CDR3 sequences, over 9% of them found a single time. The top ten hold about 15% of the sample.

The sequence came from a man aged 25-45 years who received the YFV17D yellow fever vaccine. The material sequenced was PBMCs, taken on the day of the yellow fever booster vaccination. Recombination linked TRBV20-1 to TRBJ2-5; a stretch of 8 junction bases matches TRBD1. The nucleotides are TGCAGTGCCTCAGGGGGCGCAGAGACCCAGTACTTC. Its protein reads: CSASGGAETQYF.